These 21 T cell receptor beta chains originate from one sample sequenced in a study of blood T cell repertoires in COVID-19. The protocol was immunoSEQ multiplex PCR, while the TCRdb copy is restricted to in-frame clones and leaves out a portion. Found here are some 270,000 clones, around 85% of them singletons; the top ten hold 0.87%. Sequenced: peripheral blood. The source of these receptors is a human donor with COVID-19, enrolled during active disease. The donor label of this sample is uncertain.

The J gene is TRBJ2-3, the V gene TRBV5-1; 16 nucleotides agree with TRBD2. Trimming cost V 3 bases and J 5 bases; bases outside gene matches: 3. Germline CDR1 and CDR2: SGHRS and YFSETQ. This CDR3 is 16 amino acids long. The DNA for the CDR3 is TGCGCCAGCAGCTCAGGGACTAGCGGGAGGGGAGATACGCAGTATTTT. The encoded protein is CASSSGTSGRGDTQYF.

This sequence joins TRBV19 and TRBJ2-7; D possibly corresponds to TRBD2 (5 bases). The ends were cut back, 7 bases at V and 6 bases at J, with 19 bases in the middle. The germline V gene has CDR1 LNHDA and CDR2 SQIVND (reference sequence). The CDR3 has 14 amino acids. The CDR3 here is CASTPGSVGGEQYF. The CDR3 bases are TGTGCCAGTACCCCGGGAAGTGTGGGCGGCGAGCAGTACTTC.

A single count supports this clone. The chain is built from TRBV18 and TRBJ1-2; 11 bases are a match to TRBD1. The V gene's germline CDR1 is KGHSH and CDR2 LQKENI. This CDR3 is 17 amino acids long. Trimming removed 4 bases from V and 3 bases from J; junction bases left unmatched: 10. CDR3 DNA sequence: TGTGCCAGCTCACTAGGACAGGGGGCGCGTAGATACTATGGCTACACCTTC. Translation gives CASSLGQGARRYYGYTF.

This clone came up a few times. DNA of the CDR3: TGTGCCAGCAGCGGAGACAGGGGGCCTTCCTCTGAAGATACGCAGTATTTT. Residues: CASSGDRGPSSEDTQYF. V gene TRBV9 combines with J gene TRBJ2-3; 10 positions agree with TRBD1. Per germline, CDR1 SGDLS and CDR2 YYNGEE. The ends lost 3 bases at V and 5 bases at J; junction bases unmatched: 12. The CDR3 is made up of 17 amino acids.

The gene calls are TRBV19 and TRBJ1-2; D not certain. Germline assignment: CDR1 LNHDA and CDR2 SQIVND (reference sequence). The CDR3 covers 11 residues. V shed 1 base and J shed 10 bases, with 7 bases lying between them. The CDR3, as DNA: TGTGCCAGTAGTATAGTGCAGGACTACACCTTC. Its translation: CASSIVQDYTF.

The CDR3, as DNA: TGCGCCAGCAGCCAACCGGGACAGAGAAACACCATATATTTT. Encoded protein: CASSQPGQRNTIYF. The chain joins TRBV4-1 to TRBJ1-3; 7 nucleotides match TRBD1. This CDR3 contains 14 residues. The V and J ends lost 2 bases and 5 bases, in that order; junction bases with no gene match: 3. Per the germline V gene, CDR1 is MGHRA and CDR2 is YSYEKL.

The table lists this clone with a count of one. Distinct nucleotide sequences in the sample also encode this CDR3. The chain combines TRBV11-3 with TRBJ1-3; 8 bases are a match to TRBD1. The CDR3 covers 14 residues. After removal of 8 bases from V and 0 bases from J, the junction contained 3 bases not matched to a gene. In germline, CDR1 is SGHNT, CDR2 YENEEA. The CDR3, as DNA: TGTGCCAGCTCCGACAGGGGCTCTGGAAACACCATATATTTT. Translated: CASSDRGSGNTIYF.

The rearrangement joins TRBV15 to TRBJ1-3, with D possibly TRBD1 on 5 matching bases. V lost 0 bases, J lost 2 bases, and 11 bases lay in between. This CDR3 has 16 residues. CDR1 and CDR2 from the germline V gene are LNHNV and YYDKDF (reference sequence). The CDR3 nucleotides read TGTGCCACCAGCAGAGATCGGGGGAACCCTGGAAACACCATATATTTT. Residues: CATSRDRGNPGNTIYF. Full variable domain (missing parts from reference TRBV15 and TRBJ1-3): DAMVIQNPRYQVTQFGKPVTLSCSQTLNHNVMYWYQQKSSQAPKLLFHYYDKDFNNEADTPDNFQSRRPNTSFCFLDIRSPGLGDTAMYLCATSRDRGNPGNTIYFGEGSWLTVV.

This clone was seen only a few times. This chain links TRBV2 with TRBJ1-4, with TRBD1 matching 8 bases. Germline lookup yields CDR1 SNHLY and CDR2 FYNNEI. With 7 bases clipped from V and 1 base from J, the junction kept 5 bases outside the gene matches. CDR3 length: 15 residues. The CDR3 reads CASITGGGTNEKLFF. CDR3 sequence (DNA): TGTGCCAGCATCACAGGGGGAGGAACTAATGAAAAACTGTTTTTT.

This clone was seen only once. J is TRBJ1-1 and V is TRBV3-1 (or the pseudogene TRBV3-2); weak D call: TRBD1 (6 bases). The V gene's germline CDR1 is LGHDT and CDR2 YNNKEL (reference sequence). Between the trimmed V and J ends, which lost 4 bases and 0 bases, there was a span of 15 bases. The CDR3 extends over 16 amino acids. CDR3 nucleotides: TGTGCCAGCAGCCTCGCCCTGGACAGATTGAACACTGAAGCTTTCTTT. Amino acid sequence: CASSLALDRLNTEAFF.

J is TRBJ1-1 and V is TRBV25-1; maybe TRBD1 (6 bases). Germline V CDR1 and CDR2: MGHDK, SYGVNS. V was pared by 4 bases and J by 4 bases, with 13 bases between. CDR3 length: 14 amino acids. The CDR3 reads CASSGPTGTTEAFF. The CDR3 DNA reads TGTGCCAGCAGTGGTCCTACAGGGACCACTGAAGCTTTCTTT.

The chain is built from TRBV4-3 and TRBJ2-7, with D possibly being TRBD2 (5 bases). The CDR3 runs to 16 residues. Between the trimmed V and J ends, which lost 3 bases and 0 bases, there was a span of 15 bases. The germline gives CDR1 LGHNA, CDR2 YSLEER. The CDR3 loop reads CASSHDTSRGSYEQYF. CDR3 nucleotides: TGCGCCAGCAGCCACGACACGTCACGGGGCTCCTACGAGCAGTACTTC.

This clone appeared a single time. The genes are TRBV7-2 and TRBJ2-1, with 9 bases lining up with TRBD2. V shed 1 base, J shed 4 bases, and the junction held 2 bases outside the gene matches. Germline V gene sequence: CDR1 SGHTA, CDR2 FQGNSA. CDR3 size: 15 residues. The CDR3 reads CASSLGTSAYNEQFF. The CDR3 region has the DNA TGTGCCAGCAGCTTAGGGACTAGCGCGTACAATGAGCAGTTCTTC.

In its sample, this clone was seen a few times. The chain combines TRBV29-1 with TRBJ1-1; D gene ambiguous. Deletions cut 1 base from V and 1 base from J, with 13 bases between. There are 15 residues in the CDR3. Germline V lookup: CDR1 SQVTM, CDR2 ANQGSEA. This CDR3 is CSVEVTGTPNTEAFF. The CDR3 DNA reads as TGCAGCGTTGAAGTAACGGGAACCCCGAACACTGAAGCTTTCTTT.

This chain connects TRBV19 to TRBJ1-5; D unresolved. Trimming shortened V by 5 bases and J by 7 bases, and 18 bases separated the two germline ends. The CDR3 loop spans 15 amino acids. Germline V lookup: CDR1 LNHDA, CDR2 SQIVND (reference sequence). In DNA form, the CDR3 reads TGTGCCAGTAGTCGGGATAGCAGGTTAGCACAGCCCCAGCATTTT. It yields the protein CASSRDSRLAQPQHF. Complete variable domain (other parts from reference TRBV19 and TRBJ1-5): DGGITQSPKYLFRKEGQNVTLSCEQNLNHDAMYWYRQDPGQGLRLIYYSQIVNDFQKGDIAEGYSVSREKKESFPLTVTSAQKNPTAFYLCASSRDSRLAQPQHFGDGTRLSIL.

The chain combines TRBV10-1 with TRBJ1-1; TRBD1 aligns across 8 bases. The J segment lost 5 bases and the V segment lost 0 bases, leaving 5 bases of the junction unmatched. Per germline, CDR1 WNHNN and CDR2 SYGVQD (reference sequence). The CDR3 sequence is 15 residues long. The CDR3 spells CASSESQGARTEAFF. The CDR3 nucleotides read TGCGCCAGCAGTGAGTCCCAGGGGGCGCGAACTGAAGCTTTCTTT.

The chain combines TRBV30 with TRBJ2-7; 7 bases are shared with TRBD1. V lost 4 bases and J lost 5; bases outside the gene matches: 11. The germline V gene has CDR1 GTSNPN and CDR2 SVGIG (reference sequence). The CDR3 covers 14 residues. In DNA form, the CDR3 reads TGTGCCTGGAATAACAGGGGAGAGAGAGACGAGCAGTACTTC. As protein: CAWNNRGERDEQYF.

The rearrangement links TRBV3-1 (or the pseudogene TRBV3-2) to TRBJ1-4; D call uncertain. Trimming left V 8 bases short and J 8 bases short, with 6 bases between. The CDR3 is made up of 10 amino acids. Germline CDR1 and CDR2: LGHDT and YNNKEL (reference sequence). CDR3 sequence (DNA): TGTGCCAGCCACGGGGAAAAACTGTTTTTT. Translating gives CASHGEKLFF.

The rearrangement joins TRBV28 to TRBJ1-6; D is unclear. V lost 5 bases and J 3 bases, leaving 14 bases between the germline ends. The CDR3 is 16 amino acids. Germline V gene lookup returns CDR1 MDHEN and CDR2 SYDVKM. The CDR3 here is CASSRAGPHYNSPLHF. The CDR3 DNA reads as TGTGCCAGCAGTCGTGCGGGCCCACACTATAATTCACCCCTCCACTTT.

The chain joins TRBV29-1 to TRBJ1-1, with a weak D call TRBD1 (5 bases). V shed 7 bases and J shed 0 bases, with 12 bases lying between them. The CDR3 is 13 amino acids. Germline lookup yields CDR1 SQVTM and CDR2 ANQGSEA. CDR3 region: CSGTPSMNTEAFF. The CDR3 nucleotides are TGCAGCGGGACACCGTCAATGAACACTGAAGCTTTCTTT. The full variable domain, completed using reference TRBV29-1 and TRBJ1-1, is SAVISQKPSRDICQRGTSLTIQCQVDSQVTMMFWYRQQPGQSLTLIATANQGSEATYESGFVIDKFPISRPNLTFSTLTVSNMSPEDSSIYLCSGTPSMNTEAFFGQGTRLTVV.

V usage is TRBV6-2 or TRBV6-3 and J usage is TRBJ2-7; D gene uncertain. V was shortened by 4 bases and J by 0 bases, with 4 bases between the two germline ends. CDR1 is MNHEY and CDR2 is SVGEGT in the germline V gene. This CDR3 is 12 amino acids long. Here the CDR3 reads CASSSISYEQYF. The DNA for the CDR3 is TGTGCCAGCAGTTCCATCTCCTACGAGCAGTACTTC.